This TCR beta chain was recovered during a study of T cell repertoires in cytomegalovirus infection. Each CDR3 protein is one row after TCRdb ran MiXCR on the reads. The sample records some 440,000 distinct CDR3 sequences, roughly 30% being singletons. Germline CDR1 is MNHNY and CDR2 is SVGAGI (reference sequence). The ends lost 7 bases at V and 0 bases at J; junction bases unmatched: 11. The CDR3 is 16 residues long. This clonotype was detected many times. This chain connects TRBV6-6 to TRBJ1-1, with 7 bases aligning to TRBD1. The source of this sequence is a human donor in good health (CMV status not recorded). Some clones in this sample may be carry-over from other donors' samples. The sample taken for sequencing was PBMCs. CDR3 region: CASTHGQEAVNTEAFF. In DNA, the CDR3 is TGTGCCAGCACCCACGGACAGGAGGCGGTGAACACTGAAGCTTTCTTT.